In this sample, the clone carrying this TCR beta chain turned up many times. Its target is not known. Unique molecular identifiers were built into the TCRbeta library. TCRdb independently ran MiXCR on the PCR reads; one entry per CDR3 protein. The sample records 220,000 or so distinct CDR3 sequences, less than 9% being singletons. Germline V gene data show CDR1 as WNHNN and CDR2 as SYGVQD (reference sequence). The CDR3 runs to 14 residues. The V end lost 2 bases, the J end lost 11 bases, and 16 bases lay between the germline ends. This sample is part of a study of T-cell reconstitution after alpha-beta-depleted transplantation in children. Overall study results and limits: Reportedly, alpha-beta T cells present about two months post-transplant originated from several hundred expanded clones of graft origin.

The TCR was taken from a male patient younger than 18 who had a stem cell transplant for acute lymphoblastic leukemia, so the T cells may come from the graft donor. The chain employs TRBV10-1 and TRBJ1-5; D is perhaps TRBD1 (6 bases). The starting material was PBMCs, mostly from graft donor cells, obtained 180 days after TCRalphabeta/CD19-depleted stem cell transplant. The DNA for the CDR3 is TGCGCCAGCAGTGAGAGAGGGGGGGAAGGGGCCCAGCATTTT. Its protein is CASSERGGEGAQHF.